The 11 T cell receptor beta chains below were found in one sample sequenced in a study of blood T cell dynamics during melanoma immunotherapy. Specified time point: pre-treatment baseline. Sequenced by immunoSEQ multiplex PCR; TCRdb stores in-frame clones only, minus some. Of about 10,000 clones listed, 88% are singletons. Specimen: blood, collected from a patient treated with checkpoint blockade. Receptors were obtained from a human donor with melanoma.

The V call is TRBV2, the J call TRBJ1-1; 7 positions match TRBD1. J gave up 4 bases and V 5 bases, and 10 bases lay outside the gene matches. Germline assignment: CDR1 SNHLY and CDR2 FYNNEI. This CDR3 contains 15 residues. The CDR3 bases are TGTGCCAGCAGTTTATTTACAGGGGTGGGCACTGAAGCTTTCTTT. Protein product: CASSLFTGVGTEAFF.

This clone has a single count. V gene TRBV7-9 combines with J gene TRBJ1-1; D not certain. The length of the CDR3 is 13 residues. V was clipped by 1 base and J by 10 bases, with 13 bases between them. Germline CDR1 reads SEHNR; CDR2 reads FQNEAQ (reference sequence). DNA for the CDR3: TGTGCCAGCAGCTTAGGAGCCAATGATGGAGCTTTCTTT. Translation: CASSLGANDGAFF.

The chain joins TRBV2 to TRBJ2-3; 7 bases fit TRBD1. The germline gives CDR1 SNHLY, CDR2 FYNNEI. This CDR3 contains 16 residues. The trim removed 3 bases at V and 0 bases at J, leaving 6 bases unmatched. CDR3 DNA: TGTGCCAGCAGTGAGGACAGGCCCTCTAGCACAGATACGCAGTATTTT. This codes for CASSEDRPSSTDTQYF.

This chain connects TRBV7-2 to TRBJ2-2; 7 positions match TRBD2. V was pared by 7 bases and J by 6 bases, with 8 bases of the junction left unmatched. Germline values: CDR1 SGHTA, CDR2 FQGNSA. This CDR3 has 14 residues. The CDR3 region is CASTPGGGPGELFF. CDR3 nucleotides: TGTGCCAGCACCCCGGGGGGTGGGCCCGGGGAGCTGTTTTTT.

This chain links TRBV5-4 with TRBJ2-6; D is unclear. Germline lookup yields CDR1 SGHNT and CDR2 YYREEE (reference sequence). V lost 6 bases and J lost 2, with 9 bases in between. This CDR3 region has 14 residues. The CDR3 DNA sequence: TGTGCCAGCAAGGATGGGACTGGGGCCAACGTCCTGACTTTC. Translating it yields CASKDGTGANVLTF. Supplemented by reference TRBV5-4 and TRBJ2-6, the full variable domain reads ETGVTQSPTHLIKTRGQQVTLRCSSQSGHNTVSWYQQALGQGPQFIFQYYREEENGRGNFPPRFSGLQFPNYSSELNVNALELDDSALYLCASKDGTGANVLTFGAGSRLTVL.

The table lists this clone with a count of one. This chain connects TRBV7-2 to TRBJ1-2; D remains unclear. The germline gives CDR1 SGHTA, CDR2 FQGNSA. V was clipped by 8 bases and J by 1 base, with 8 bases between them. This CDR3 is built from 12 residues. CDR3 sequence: CASGWGNYGYTF. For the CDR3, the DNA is TGTGCCAGCGGATGGGGTAACTATGGCTACACCTTC.

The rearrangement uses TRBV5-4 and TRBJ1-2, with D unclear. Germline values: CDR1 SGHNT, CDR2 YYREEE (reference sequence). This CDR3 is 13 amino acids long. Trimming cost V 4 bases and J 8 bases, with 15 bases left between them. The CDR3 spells CASSRTAAGGYTF. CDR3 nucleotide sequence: TGTGCCAGCAGCCGGACGGCCGCAGGAGGCTACACCTTC.

The CDR3 DNA is TGTGCCAGCAGCTTTGGACTAGCGGGAGATAGCGGGGAGACCCAGTACTTC. Its protein product is CASSFGLAGDSGETQYF. The rearrangement uses TRBV5-6 and TRBJ2-5; 13 bases align to TRBD2. Germline V gives CDR1 SGHDT, CDR2 YYEEEE. The CDR3 is made up of 17 amino acids. Germline trimming cut 2 bases from V and 5 bases from J; bases unmatched to any gene: 9.

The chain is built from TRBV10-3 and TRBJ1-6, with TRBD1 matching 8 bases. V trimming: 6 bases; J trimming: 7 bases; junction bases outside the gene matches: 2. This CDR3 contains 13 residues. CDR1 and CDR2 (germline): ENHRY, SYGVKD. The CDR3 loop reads CAIRDRDNSPLHF. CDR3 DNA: TGTGCCATCAGGGACAGGGACAATTCACCCCTCCACTTT.

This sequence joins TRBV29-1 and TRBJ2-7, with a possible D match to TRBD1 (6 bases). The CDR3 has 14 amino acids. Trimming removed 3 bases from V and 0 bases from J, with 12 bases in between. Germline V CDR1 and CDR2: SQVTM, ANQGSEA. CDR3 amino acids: CSVEDRPFSYEQYF. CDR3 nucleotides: TGCAGCGTTGAGGACAGACCATTCTCCTACGAGCAGTACTTC.

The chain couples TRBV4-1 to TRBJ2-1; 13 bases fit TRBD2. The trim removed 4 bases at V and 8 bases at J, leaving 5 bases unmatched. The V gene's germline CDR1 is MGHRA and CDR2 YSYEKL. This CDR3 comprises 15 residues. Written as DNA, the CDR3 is TGCGCCAGCAGCCTACTAGCGGGGGGGCAGGATGAGCAGTTCTTC. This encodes CASSLLAGGQDEQFF.